The present entry profiles one TCR beta chain with its context. Its antigen is not identified. CDR3 size: 17 residues. CDR1 and CDR2 (germline): ENHRY, SYGVKD. Trimming removed 2 bases at V and 3 bases at J, with 19 bases between. TCRdb ran MiXCR on the 5' RACE reads and lists one entry per CDR3 protein. The repertoire has approximately 410,000 distinct CDR3 sequences, 15% to 20% of them found once; the top ten carry around 12%. The record originates from a study of identical twins. Study results and limitations: Fewer insertions were carried by abundant cord blood beta clonotypes, but none was seen in memory repertoires.

This TCR was recovered from a man aged 45-65 years in good health. Material: naive T cells sorted from blood. V gene TRBV10-3 combines with J gene TRBJ1-1, with D tentatively TRBD1 (5 bases). The CDR3 nucleotides are TGTGCCATCAGTGAGGATGGGGCAGGGATGTTAGACACTGAAGCTTTCTTT. Amino acid sequence: CAISEDGAGMLDTEAFF.